These 20 T cell receptor beta chains originate from one sample sequenced in a study of T cells in Graves' hyperthyroidism and ophthalmopathy. From RNA transcripts, TCR beta CDR3 regions were amplified. Carried out on the TCR CDR3, a first-round RT-PCR used the HTBI primer set. TCRdb used MiXCR to reprocess the multiplex PCR reads, holding one entry per CDR3 protein. Of hundreds of thousands of distinct CDR3 sequences listed, around 21% were seen once; the top ten hold 30% to 40%. Sequenced: blood. Receptors originate from a man aged 30 to 45 with Graves' ophthalmopathy.

This clonotype was detected many times. This rearrangement joins TRBV11-2 to TRBJ1-6; D is perhaps TRBD1 (6 bases). This CDR3 has 15 amino acids. V was shortened by 2 bases and J by 11 bases, with 16 bases between the two germline ends. Germline V gene data show CDR1 as SGHAT and CDR2 as FQNNGV. CDR3 sequence reads: CASSLWRTDQAPLHF. As DNA, the CDR3 is TGTGCCAGCAGCTTATGGAGGACAGATCAAGCACCCCTCCACTTT.

This clonotype has ten or more counts. This chain uses TRBV2 with TRBJ1-1; D is uncertain. The V gene lost 7 bases and the J gene lost 0 bases, with 9 bases spanning the gap. The length of the CDR3 is 13 residues. CDR1 and CDR2 (germline): SNHLY, FYNNEI. CDR3 protein: CASNEAMNTEAFF. CDR3 in DNA: TGTGCCAGCAACGAAGCCATGAACACTGAAGCTTTCTTT.

This clonotype has more than one count but fewer than ten. The chain uses TRBV20-1 and TRBJ1-5, with D possibly matching TRBD1 (5 bases). V was clipped by 2 bases and J by 4 bases, with 12 bases between them. Germline V gene sequence: CDR1 DFQATT, CDR2 SNEGSKA (reference sequence). The CDR3 length is 14 residues. The CDR3 protein is CSARFGGLNQPQHF. In DNA form, the CDR3 reads TGCAGTGCTAGATTTGGGGGGTTGAATCAGCCCCAGCATTTT.

This clonotype has more than one count but fewer than ten. This chain connects TRBV6-5 to TRBJ2-7; D is undetermined. There are 13 residues in the CDR3. Between the trimmed V and J ends, which lost 3 bases and 3 bases, there was a span of 9 bases. Germline V CDR1 and CDR2: MNHEY, SVGAGI. The CDR3 DNA sequence: TGTGCCAGCAGTTATCGGGCAGACTACGAGCAGTACTTC. Translation: CASSYRADYEQYF.

The table lists this clonotype with many counts. The rearrangement links TRBV7-9 to TRBJ1-6; 7 bases agree with TRBD1. This CDR3 comprises 15 residues. Germline V gene data show CDR1 as SEHNR and CDR2 as FQNEAQ (reference sequence). V shed 5 bases and J 6 bases; nucleotides not matched to a gene: 7. This CDR3 reads CASSPTGALNSPLHF. CDR3 DNA: TGTGCCAGCAGCCCCACAGGGGCTCTTAATTCACCCCTCCACTTT.

This clonotype was detected many times. The chain joins TRBV4-1 to TRBJ2-1; 7 positions match TRBD2. After removal of 2 bases from V and 5 bases from J, the junction contained 18 bases not matched to a gene. The CDR3 length is 19 residues. Germline assignment: CDR1 MGHRA and CDR2 YSYEKL. This CDR3 reads CASSQLNHLAAGIHNEQFF. In nucleotides, the CDR3 is TGCGCCAGCAGCCAACTCAACCACCTAGCGGCGGGTATCCACAATGAGCAGTTCTTC.

The chain links TRBV12-3 or TRBV12-4 to TRBJ1-1; no clear D gene. V shed 7 bases and J shed 6 bases, with 9 bases lying between them. The CDR3 has 11 amino acids. The CDR3 DNA is TGTGCCAGCATCCAAAGGGCTGAAGCTTTCTTT. It codes for CASIQRAEAFF.

Ten or more counts support this clonotype. This sequence joins TRBV20-1 and TRBJ2-7; 11 nucleotides match TRBD2. V was pared by 2 bases and J by 4 bases, with 4 bases of the junction left unmatched. Germline CDR1 and CDR2: DFQATT and SNEGSKA (reference sequence). CDR3 length: 14 amino acids. CDR3 nucleotide sequence: TGCAGTGCTAGACGGACTAGCGGGTTGTACGAGCAGTACTTC. Amino acid sequence: CSARRTSGLYEQYF.

This clonotype showed up just a few times. Since no conserved phenylalanine or tryptophan closes the CDR3, a read error is the likely cause. The chain links TRBV24-1 to TRBJ1-2, with D possibly being TRBD1 (5 bases). V was shortened by 4 bases and J by 7 bases, with 12 bases between the two germline ends. The CDR3 extends over 13 amino acids. The V gene's germline CDR1 is KGHDR and CDR2 SFDVKD. CDR3 nucleotides: TGTGCCACCAGTGACCTCCTGGGGGTTGGCTACACCCTC. The encoded protein is CATSDLLGVGYTL.

The chain is built from TRBV2 and TRBJ1-2; 9 nucleotides match TRBD1. The J segment lost 1 base and the V segment lost 8 bases, leaving 8 bases of the junction unmatched. The CDR3 covers 15 residues. Germline-derived CDR1 and CDR2 are SNHLY and FYNNEI. CDR3 amino acids: CASRIGQGNNYGYTF. Written as DNA, the CDR3 is TGTGCCAGCCGGATTGGACAGGGGAATAACTATGGCTACACCTTC.

There are a few counts of this clonotype. The gene calls are TRBV7-6 and TRBJ2-7; weak D call: TRBD1 (5 bases). The CDR3 has 13 amino acids. Germline-derived CDR1 and CDR2 are SGHVS and FNYEAQ. V lost 1 base and J 6 bases, leaving 10 bases between the germline ends. CDR3 residues: CASSLDLQGEQYF. As DNA, the CDR3 is TGTGCCAGCAGCTTAGATCTTCAGGGCGAGCAGTACTTC.

The rearrangement uses TRBV29-1 and TRBJ2-2; no clear D. CDR1 and CDR2 from the germline V gene are SQVTM and ANQGSEA. Between the trimmed V and J ends, which lost 5 bases and 7 bases, there was a span of 5 bases. The CDR3 covers 10 residues. DNA for the CDR3: TGCAGCGTTCTCAGCGGGGAGCTGTTTTTT. Amino acid sequence: CSVLSGELFF.

The V and J genes are TRBV4-1 and TRBJ2-7; 7 bases match TRBD2. Germline V gene data show CDR1 as MGHRA and CDR2 as YSYEKL. The J segment lost 3 bases and the V segment lost 2 bases, leaving 7 bases of the junction unmatched. The CDR3 spans 15 residues. The CDR3: CASSQLIKRDYEQYF. The CDR3, as DNA: TGCGCCAGCAGCCAATTAATCAAGCGGGACTACGAGCAGTACTTC.

The V gene is TRBV14, the J gene TRBJ2-3; D gene uncertain. The CDR3 length is 17 residues. Germline values: CDR1 SGHDN, CDR2 FVKESK. The V end was cut by 0 bases, the J end by 0 bases, with 13 bases between. Here the CDR3 reads CASSQEVLVVSTDTQYF. CDR3 coding DNA: TGTGCCAGCAGCCAAGAAGTCCTAGTGGTTAGCACAGATACGCAGTATTTT. Looking up the rest from reference TRBV14 and TRBJ2-3 gives the full variable domain: EAGVTQFPSHSVIEKGQTVTLRCDPISGHDNLYWYRRVMGKEIKFLLHFVKESKQDESGMPNNRFLAERTGGTYSTLKVQPAELEDSGVYFCASSQEVLVVSTDTQYFGPGTRLTVL.

The sample holds a few counts of this clonotype. The CDR3 protein is CASSYVAGDTQYF. In DNA, the CDR3 is TGTGCCAGCAGTTACGTGGCTGGAGATACGCAGTATTTT. The J gene is TRBJ2-3, the V gene TRBV6-6, with unresolved D. The CDR3 loop spans 13 amino acids. Trimming pared 2 bases from V and 5 bases from J, leaving 8 bases between. Germline lookup yields CDR1 MNHNY and CDR2 SVGAGI (reference sequence).

This clonotype turned up a few times. The J gene is TRBJ1-1, the V gene TRBV4-1, with D uncertain. This CDR3 spans 19 amino acids. Germline V lookup: CDR1 MGHRA, CDR2 YSYEKL. Trimming cost V 4 bases and J 3 bases, with 27 bases left between them. The CDR3 reads CASSLRAGGQVPLDTEAFF. CDR3 nucleotides: TGCGCCAGCAGCCTCCGAGCGGGCGGGCAGGTCCCCTTGGACACTGAAGCTTTCTTT.

The table lists this clonotype with a few counts. This chain connects TRBV11-2 to TRBJ2-3; 14 bases fit TRBD2. The J segment lost 7 bases and the V segment lost 5 bases, leaving 8 bases of the junction unmatched. Per the germline V gene, CDR1 is SGHAT and CDR2 is FQNNGV. The length of the CDR3 is 16 residues. Here the CDR3 reads CASSPTSGRALNTQYF. The CDR3 DNA is TGTGCCAGCAGCCCGACTAGCGGGAGGGCCCTGAATACGCAGTATTTT.

This clonotype showed up many times. The rearrangement joins TRBV30 to TRBJ1-5; D is ambiguous. The CDR3 contains 13 residues. The germline V gene encodes CDR1 GTSNPN and CDR2 SVGIG (reference sequence). V lost 0 bases and J 5 bases, leaving 8 bases between the germline ends. The chain's CDR3 is CAWSVEGDQPQHF. The DNA of the CDR3 is TGTGCCTGGAGTGTAGAAGGTGATCAGCCCCAGCATTTT.

The chain combines TRBV4-3 with TRBJ2-3, with TRBD2 as a possible D gene (6 bases). CDR3 size: 16 residues. V lost 1 base to trimming and J lost 2 bases, with 13 bases between them. The germline CDR1 and CDR2 sequences are LGHNA and YSLEER. The CDR3 DNA sequence: TGCGCCAGCAGCCAAGGGAGGGGCGGGAACACAGATACGCAGTATTTT. Its protein product is CASSQGRGGNTDTQYF.

This clonotype appeared many times. J is TRBJ1-3 and V is TRBV6-1, with D possibly TRBD1 on 6 matching bases. The CDR3 consists of 15 residues. V lost 9 bases and J lost 0, with 15 bases in between. Germline loops: CDR1 MNHNS, CDR2 SASEGT. The CDR3 DNA is TGTGCCAGTAGGGTCGACAGGAGCTCTGGAAACACCATATATTTT. Protein: CASRVDRSSGNTIYF.